The TCR beta chain described here comes from a study of T cells after yellow fever vaccination. Looking at the study overall: With SMART-Seq v4 Ultra Low Input, the fractions containing low cell numbers were prepared. General study points: Relatively few clonotypes were ones that appeared in both CD4 and CD8 compartments.

TCRdb re-called the 5' RACE reads with MiXCR, one entry per CDR3 protein. The sample consists of approximately 600,000 distinct CDR3 sequences, 9% to 15% of them appearing once. Trimming at V came to 0 bases and at J to 5 bases, leaving 5 bases not matched to a gene. The CDR3 covers 14 residues. Germline CDR1 and CDR2: SGHRS and YFSETQ. The table lists this clonotype with a few counts. Its antigen is undetermined. This sequence was found in a man aged 25 to 45 who received the YFV17D yellow fever vaccine. The chain recombines TRBV5-1 with TRBJ2-7; 7 positions agree with TRBD1. Sequenced material: PBMCs, taken on the day of the yellow fever booster vaccination. The CDR3 bases are TGCGCCAGCAGCTTGGTTAACAGGGGCCACGAGCAGTACTTC. Translation gives CASSLVNRGHEQYF.